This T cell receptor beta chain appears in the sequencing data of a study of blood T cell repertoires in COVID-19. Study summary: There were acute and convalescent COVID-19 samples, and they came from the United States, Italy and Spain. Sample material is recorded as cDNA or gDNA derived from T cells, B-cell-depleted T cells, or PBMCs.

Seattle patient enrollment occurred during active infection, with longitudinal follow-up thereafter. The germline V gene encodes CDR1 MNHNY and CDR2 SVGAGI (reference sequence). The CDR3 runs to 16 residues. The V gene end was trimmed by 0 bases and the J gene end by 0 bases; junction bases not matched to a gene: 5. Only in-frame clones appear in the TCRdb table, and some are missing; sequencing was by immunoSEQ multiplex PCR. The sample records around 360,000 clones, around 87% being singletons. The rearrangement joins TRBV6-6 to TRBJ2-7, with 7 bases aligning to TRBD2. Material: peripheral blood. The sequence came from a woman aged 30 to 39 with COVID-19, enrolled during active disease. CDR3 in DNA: TGTGCCAGCAGTTACTCGAGGGGCGGGAGCTCCTACGAGCAGTACTTC. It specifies CASSYSRGGSSYEQYF.